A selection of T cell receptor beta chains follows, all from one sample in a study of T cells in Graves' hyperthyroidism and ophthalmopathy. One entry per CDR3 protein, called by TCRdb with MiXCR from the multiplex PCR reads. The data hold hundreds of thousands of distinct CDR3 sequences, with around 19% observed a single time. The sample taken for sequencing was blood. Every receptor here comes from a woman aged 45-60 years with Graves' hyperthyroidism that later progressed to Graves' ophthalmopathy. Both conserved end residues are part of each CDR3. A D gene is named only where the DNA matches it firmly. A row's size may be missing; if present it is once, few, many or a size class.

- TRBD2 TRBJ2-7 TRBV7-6 CASSPTAGDYQFYEQYF TGTGCCAGCAGCCCCACGGCGGGAGACTATCAGTTCTACGAGCAGTACTTC
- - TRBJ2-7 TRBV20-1 CSATDRSQNLYEQYF TGCAGTGCTACCGACAGGTCCCAAAACCTCTACGAGCAGTACTTC
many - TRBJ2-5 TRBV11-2 CASSTRKDVEETQYF TGTGCCAGCAGCACCCGAAAGGACGTAGAAGAGACCCAGTACTTC
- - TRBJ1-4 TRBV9 CASSVGGATNEKLFF TGTGCCAGCAGCGTAGGGGGGGCAACTAATGAAAAACTGTTTTTT
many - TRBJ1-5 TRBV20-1 CSATQGNQPQHF TGCAGTGCTACCCAGGGCAATCAGCCCCAGCATTTT
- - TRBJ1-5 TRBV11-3 CASSFLGFSYSNQPQHF TGTGCCAGCAGCTTTTTGGGTTTTTCGTATAGCAATCAGCCCCAGCATTTT
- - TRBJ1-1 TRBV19 CASNHPGGPANTEAFF TGTGCCAGTAACCACCCCGGGGGGCCGGCGAACACTGAAGCTTTCTTT
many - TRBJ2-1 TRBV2 CASSEDGYNEQFF TGTGCCAGCAGTGAAGACGGCTACAATGAGCAGTTCTTC
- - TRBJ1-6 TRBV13 CASSPGARHLNSPLHF TGTGCCAGCAGCCCGGGGGCGCGGCACCTAAATTCACCCCTCCACTTT
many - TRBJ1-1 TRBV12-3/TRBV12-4 CASSPNAGLNTEAFF TGTGCCAGCAGCCCAAACGCAGGGTTGAACACTGAAGCTTTCTTT
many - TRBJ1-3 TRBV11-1 CASTTGGRGTGNTIYF TGTGCCAGCACCACAGGAGGCAGGGGCACTGGAAACACCATATATTTT
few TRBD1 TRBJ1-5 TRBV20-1 CSAFPQGANQPQHF TGCAGTGCTTTCCCCCAGGGGGCGAATCAGCCCCAGCATTTT
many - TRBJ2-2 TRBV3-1 CASGGRGELFF TGTGCCAGCGGAGGTAGAGGGGAGCTGTTTTTT
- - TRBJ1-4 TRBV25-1 CASSDTVGGEKLFF TGTGCCAGCAGTGATACGGTGGGTGGTGAAAAACTGTTTTTT
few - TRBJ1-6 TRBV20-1 CSALRPGRGFSPLHF TGCAGTGCCCTTAGACCGGGCCGGGGATTTTCACCCCTCCACTTT
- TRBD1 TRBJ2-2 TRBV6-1 CASSERTGGNTGELFF TGTGCCAGCAGTGAAAGGACAGGGGGCAACACCGGGGAGCTGTTTTTT
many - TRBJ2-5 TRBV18 CASSPTVQETQYF TGTGCCAGCTCCCCGACAGTGCAAGAGACCCAGTACTTC
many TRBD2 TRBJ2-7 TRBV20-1 CSAQPGTSGFYEQYF TGCAGTGCTCAGCCAGGTACTAGCGGTTTCTACGAGCAGTACTTC
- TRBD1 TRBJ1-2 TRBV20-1 CSASSRGDPSSERAYGYTF TGCAGTGCTAGTTCCAGGGGGGACCCCTCGTCCGAGCGCGCCTATGGCTACACCTTC
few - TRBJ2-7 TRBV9 CASSGIRGGEQYF TGTGCCAGCTCGGGTATAAGGGGAGGCGAGCAGTACTTC
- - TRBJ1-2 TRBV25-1 CASSALAGYTF TGTGCCAGCAGCGCCCTAGCTGGCTACACCTTC
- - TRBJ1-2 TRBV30 CAWSVSNYGYTF TGTGCCTGGAGTGTTAGCAACTATGGCTACACCTTC
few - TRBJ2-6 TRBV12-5 CASGLVPGYLSGANVLTF TGTGCTAGTGGTTTGGTACCTGGCTACCTCTCTGGGGCCAACGTCCTGACTTTC
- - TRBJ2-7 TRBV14 CASSQRDLTYYEQYF TGTGCCAGCAGCCAACGGGACCTCACCTACTACGAGCAGTACTTC
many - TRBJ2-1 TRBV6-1 CASSYGGEGEQFF TGTGCCAGCAGTTATGGGGGAGAGGGTGAGCAGTTCTTC
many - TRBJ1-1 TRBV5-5 CASSLRGYMNTEAFF TGTGCCAGCAGCTTAAGAGGTTACATGAACACTGAAGCTTTCTTT
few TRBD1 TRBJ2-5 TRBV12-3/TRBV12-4 CASSLPGQAFQETQYF TGTGCCAGCAGTTTACCGGGACAGGCCTTCCAAGAGACCCAGTACTTC
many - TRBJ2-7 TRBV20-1 CSAIADSSYEQYF TGCAGTGCTATAGCCGATAGCTCCTACGAGCAGTACTTC
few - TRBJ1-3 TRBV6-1 CASIISSGNTIYF TGTGCCAGCATCATCAGCTCTGGAAACACCATATATTTT
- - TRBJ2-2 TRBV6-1 CASIQPNLGQKNTGELFF TGTGCCAGCATCCAGCCAAACCTTGGACAGAAGAACACCGGGGAGCTGTTTTTT
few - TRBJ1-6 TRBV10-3 CAIGTGGSSYNSPLHF TGTGCCATAGGGACCGGCGGCAGCTCCTATAATTCACCCCTCCACTTT
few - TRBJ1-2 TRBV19 CASRNDRYGYTF TGTGCCAGTAGGAACGACAGATATGGCTACACCTTC
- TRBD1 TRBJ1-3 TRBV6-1 CASSRGQDTFGNTIYF TGTGCCAGCAGTAGGGGACAGGATACATTTGGAAACACCATATATTTT
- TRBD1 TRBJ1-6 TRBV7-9 CASSSPLDRPNSPLHF TGTGCCAGCAGCTCCCCCCTGGACAGGCCAAATTCACCCCTCCACTTT
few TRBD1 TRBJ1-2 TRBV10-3 CAISGTAGEYGYTF TGTGCCATAAGTGGGACAGCAGGGGAATATGGCTACACCTTC
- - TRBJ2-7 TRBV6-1 CASRSRGGLYEQYF TGTGCCAGCCGGTCCCGAGGGGGTCTCTACGAGCAGTACTTC
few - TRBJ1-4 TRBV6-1 CASSPGLLNEKLFF TGTGCCAGCAGTCCAGGTCTACTTAATGAAAAACTGTTTTTT
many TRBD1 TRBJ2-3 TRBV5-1 CASRRAGGLAADTQYF TGCGCCAGCAGGAGGGCAGGGGGCCTAGCTGCAGATACGCAGTATTTT
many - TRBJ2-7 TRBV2 CASTPPEQYF TGTGCCAGCACCCCGCCCGAGCAGTACTTC
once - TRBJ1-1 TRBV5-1 CASSPEPGKNTEAFF TGCGCCAGCAGCCCGGAACCGGGAAAGAACACTGAAGCTTTCTTT
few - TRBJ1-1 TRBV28 CASAQTDNLFTEAFF TGTGCCAGCGCCCAGACAGATAATCTATTCACTGAAGCTTTCTTT
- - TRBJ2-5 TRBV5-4 CASSLNIQETQYF TGTGCCAGCAGCTTGAACATTCAAGAGACCCAGTACTTC
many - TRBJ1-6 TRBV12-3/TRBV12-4 CASSLEAGAYNSPLHF TGTGCCAGCAGTTTAGAGGCAGGGGCCTATAATTCACCCCTCCACTTT
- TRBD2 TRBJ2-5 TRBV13 CASSSFLRLAGGQETQYF TGTGCCAGCAGCTCCTTCCTCAGACTAGCGGGGGGCCAAGAGACCCAGTACTTC
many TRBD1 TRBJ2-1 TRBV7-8 CASSLIRGGPSGEQFF TGTGCCAGCAGCTTAATTCGAGGGGGCCCGTCAGGGGAGCAGTTCTTC
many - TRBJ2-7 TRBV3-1 CASSQGPGSTYEQYF TGTGCCAGCAGCCAAGGCCCCGGGAGTACCTACGAGCAGTACTTC
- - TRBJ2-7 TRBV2 CASSYEQVFDEQYF TGTGCCAGCAGTTACGAACAGGTCTTCGACGAGCAGTACTTC
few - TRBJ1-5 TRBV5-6 CASSFQGKRSNQPQHF TGTGCCAGCAGCTTTCAGGGGAAGCGGAGCAATCAGCCCCAGCATTTT
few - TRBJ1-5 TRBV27 CASSLSGAGNQPQHF TGTGCCAGCAGTTTATCGGGGGCTGGCAATCAGCCCCAGCATTTT
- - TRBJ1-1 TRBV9 CASSVGVVTPRDTEAFF TGTGCCAGCAGCGTAGGGGTGGTGACACCGCGGGACACTGAAGCTTTCTTT
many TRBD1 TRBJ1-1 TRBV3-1 CASSSRDRKTEAFF TGTGCCAGCAGCTCGCGGGACAGGAAGACTGAAGCTTTCTTT
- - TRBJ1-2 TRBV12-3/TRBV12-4 CASSPPVVEYGYTF TGTGCCAGCAGTCCGCCTGTCGTAGAATATGGCTACACCTTC
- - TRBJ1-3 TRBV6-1 CASRKPGLEFGNTIYF TGTGCCAGCAGGAAACCGGGACTCGAGTTTGGAAACACCATATATTTT
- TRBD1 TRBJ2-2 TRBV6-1 CASSRSGQGHTGELFF TGTGCCAGCAGCCGCTCGGGACAGGGGCACACCGGGGAGCTGTTTTTT
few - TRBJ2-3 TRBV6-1 CASTDGGGGDTQYF TGTGCCAGCACCGACGGGGGTGGCGGCGATACGCAGTATTTT